The next 11 T cell receptor beta chains were all read from a single sample in a study of persistence of HIV-infected CD4 T cells. The immunoSEQ assay was version 4, run in survey mode. The data were produced by immunoSEQ multiplex PCR, yet TCRdb's version contains in-frame clones alone and is incomplete. The sample holds 38,000 or so clones; around 85% are singletons and the top ten take roughly 5.9%. The stimulus was an HIV-1 Gag 15-mer peptide pool, 0.95 to 1 ug/peptide/mL. CD40L/CD69 double-negative CD45RO-high memory CD4+ T cells were collected. The antigens for these receptors are not known. The sequencing here drew on cultured CD4+ T cells from PBMCs, taken from a patient who received antiretroviral therapy. The receptors derive from an adult with HIV. The donor label of this sample is uncertain.

The V call is TRBV15, the J call TRBJ1-6; weak D call: TRBD1 (6 bases). Germline V gene data show CDR1 as LNHNV and CDR2 as YYDKDF (reference sequence). This CDR3 comprises 14 residues. V was cut by 3 bases and J by 4 bases, with 7 bases left in between. The CDR3 bases are TGTGCCACCAGCAGTAGGGGGTATAATTCACCCCTCCACTTT. This codes for CATSSRGYNSPLHF.

This chain connects TRBV7-3 to TRBJ2-2, with 8 bases aligning to TRBD1. Germline trimming cut 6 bases from V and 8 bases from J; bases unmatched to any gene: 8. The CDR3 loop spans 14 amino acids. Germline-derived CDR1 and CDR2 are SGHTA and FQGTGA. This CDR3 is CASRSTGAGGELFF. The CDR3 nucleotides read TGTGCCAGCAGATCGACAGGGGCTGGAGGGGAGCTGTTTTTT.

CDR3 protein: CSVASDSYEQYF. In DNA, the CDR3 is TGCAGCGTTGCAAGCGATTCCTACGAGCAGTACTTC. The chain carries TRBV29-1 and TRBJ2-7; D is uncertain. The CDR3 loop spans 12 amino acids. Trimming shortened V by 4 bases and J by 1 base, and 8 bases separated the two germline ends. CDR1 is SQVTM, CDR2 ANQGSEA, per germline.

This chain connects TRBV7-9 to TRBJ2-7; TRBD1 might be the D (6 bases). V was trimmed by 5 bases and J by 5 bases, leaving 10 bases between them. In germline, CDR1 is SEHNR, CDR2 FQNEAQ (reference sequence). The CDR3 totals 12 residues. The CDR3 protein is CASSNRVHEQYF. The CDR3 coding sequence is TGTGCCAGCAGCAACAGGGTACACGAGCAGTACTTC.

The genes are TRBV7-2 and TRBJ2-7, with D tentatively TRBD1 (6 bases). CDR3 size: 14 residues. Germline loops: CDR1 SGHTA, CDR2 FQGNSA. The V gene lost 4 bases and the J gene lost 2 bases, with 12 bases spanning the gap. The CDR3 region has the DNA TGTGCCAGCAGCTACCGGGACACCCCCTACGAGCAGTACTTC. This codes for CASSYRDTPYEQYF.

The chain carries TRBV27 and TRBJ2-5; D remains unclear. Germline CDR1 MNHEY, CDR2 SMNVEV (reference sequence). V was pared by 8 bases and J by 1 base, with 11 bases between. The CDR3 loop spans 13 amino acids. The CDR3 DNA reads as TGTGCCAGCGGCGAGAGGTTCCAAGAGACCCAGTACTTC. Translating it yields CASGERFQETQYF.

The genes are TRBV3-1 (or the pseudogene TRBV3-2) and TRBJ2-6; D is perhaps TRBD1 or TRBD2 (6 bases each). Germline CDR1 reads LGHDT; CDR2 reads YNNKEL (reference sequence). CDR3 size: 18 residues. Trimming took off 4 bases at V and 2 bases at J, with 18 bases between the two ends. Written as DNA, the CDR3 is TGTGCCAGCAGCCCCTCTGACCGGGGGCTAGCTGGGGCCAACGTCCTGACTTTC. Translation: CASSPSDRGLAGANVLTF.

Points on this clone: Here the CDR3 omits its conserved ending phenylalanine or tryptophan, so a read error is the likely source. The limits of the CDR3 on the DNA are not certain, so only TCRdb's listed CDR3 is given. The chain has TRBV5-4 and TRBJ2-2; TRBD2 is the table's D call, not checked against the DNA. The CDR3 is 13 residues long, counting both termini. Germline assignment: CDR1 SGHNT and CDR2 YYREEE (reference sequence). This chain's CDR3 is CASSLVYTPTNGP.

The CDR3 region is CASNLGQGADGYTF. CDR3 DNA sequence: TGTGCCAGCAATCTGGGACAGGGGGCGGATGGCTACACCTTC. The genes are TRBV2 and TRBJ1-2; 12 nucleotides line up with TRBD1. The CDR3 loop spans 14 amino acids. With 7 bases clipped from V and 6 bases from J, the junction kept 6 bases outside the gene matches. Germline V gives CDR1 SNHLY, CDR2 FYNNEI.

Only a few counts were recorded for this clone. The chain joins TRBV5-1 to TRBJ1-4, with unresolved D. Germline V gene sequence: CDR1 SGHRS, CDR2 YFSETQ. Deletions cut 5 bases from V and 5 bases from J, with 10 bases between. The CDR3 is 13 residues long. The CDR3 sequence is CASRWMNNEKLFF. In nucleotides, the CDR3 is TGCGCCAGCAGATGGATGAACAATGAAAAACTGTTTTTT.

This clone was recorded once. This sequence joins TRBV7-3 and TRBJ2-1, with D unclear. Germline-derived CDR1 and CDR2 are SGHTA and FQGTGA. The V end was cut by 5 bases, the J end by 0 bases, with 11 bases between. The CDR3 is 15 residues long. CDR3 coding DNA: TGTGCCAGCAGCCTCGGGCCGAGCTCCTACAATGAGCAGTTCTTC. Encoded protein: CASSLGPSSYNEQFF. Using reference TRBV7-3 and TRBJ2-1 for the parts outside the CDR3, the full variable domain is GAGVSQTPSNKVTEKGKYVELRCDPISGHTALYWYRQSLGQGPEFLIYFQGTGAADDSGLPNDRFFAVRPEGSVSTLKIQRTERGDSAVYLCASSLGPSSYNEQFFGPGTRLTVL.